This T cell receptor beta chain originates from a study of blood T cell repertoires in COVID-19. Using immunoSEQ multiplex PCR, the repertoire was profiled, and TCRdb retains in-frame clones only, with some absent. This sample carries over 150,000 clones, about 91% of them seen once, and the ten largest clones take just under 4%. The sample holds a few counts of this clone. This receptor was identified in a woman aged 55-69 years who had recovered from COVID-19. What was sequenced was peripheral blood.

The CDR3 DNA follows: TGTGCCAGCAGCCAGGCGGGGTCTGGGAACACTGAAGCTTTCTTT. Encoded protein: CASSQAGSGNTEAFF. The rearrangement links TRBV13 to TRBJ1-1, with D unresolved. V lost 5 bases to trimming and J lost 1 base, with 14 bases between them. From germline, CDR1 is PRHDT and CDR2 FYEKMQ (reference sequence). This CDR3 comprises 15 residues.